Included here is one T cell receptor (beta chain) sequence, with context. Its antigen is still unknown. This specimen comes from a study of T cell responses to AZD1222 COVID-19 vaccine. Study observations and caveats: Nearly half of the spike-specific TCRs reportedly recognize variant regions that carry no mutations. Dominant CD4 TCR responses targeted spike regions 160-218 and 743-854. Among AZD1222 vaccinees, only 5 to 7 were seropositive at baseline. White British people made up most donors, females outnumbered males, and clonal diversity was possibly underestimated.

Sequencing was performed with immunoSEQ multiplex PCR; in TCRdb, only in-frame clones are kept and a portion is missing. The sample carries 95,000 to 100,000 clones, 85% to 90% recorded once. This receptor was taken from an adult who received the AZD1222 COVID-19 vaccine. The material sequenced was peripheral blood, taken 28 days after the second AZD1222 dose.

CDR3 residues: CASSLGGVNQPQHF. CDR3 DNA: TGTGCCAGCAGTTTAGGAGGGGTAAATCAGCCCCAGCATTTT. This chain joins TRBV27 and TRBJ1-5; tentative D call: TRBD1 (5 bases). Deletions cut 2 bases from V and 4 bases from J, with 9 bases between. The germline V gene has CDR1 MNHEY and CDR2 SMNVEV (reference sequence). CDR3 length equals 14 residues.